This TCR beta chain was documented in a study of T cell changes during pregnancy in multiple sclerosis. V lost 4 bases to trimming and J lost 6 bases, with 11 bases between them. This CDR3 has 13 amino acids. CDR1 and CDR2 (germline): SGHTA, FQGTGA. This clone was observed once. Assay: immunoSEQ multiplex PCR; the TCRdb copy retains only in-frame clones and omits some. The top ten clones hold roughly 5.5% of a sample with fewer than 45,000 clones, 85% to 90% of them seen once. This rearrangement joins TRBV7-3 to TRBJ2-3, with TRBD2 as a possible D gene (5 bases). The material was CD8+ T cells from peripheral blood mononuclear cells, obtained after pregnancy. This clonotype was obtained from a female donor in good health, enrolled as a control in a pregnancy study. CDR3 DNA sequence: TGTGCCAGCAGCTCAGGACTCAGCGATACGCAGTATTTT. Translated: CASSSGLSDTQYF.